This TCR beta chain was observed in a study of T cells in Graves' hyperthyroidism and ophthalmopathy. As for the study in general: The initial diagnosis was the point when peripheral blood was collected, ahead of any treatment.

Ten or more counts support this clonotype. The target antigen is unknown. V was cut by 11 bases and J by 4 bases, with 11 bases left in between. This CDR3 has 12 residues. The germline CDR1 and CDR2 sequences are MDHEN and SYDVKM. Investigators excluded patients with uncontrolled infection, other autoimmune disease, pregnancy or lactation. Study-level results: With a median lead of about 6.9 months before onset, the model predicted ophthalmopathy.

RNA transcripts yielded amplified TCR beta CDR3 regions. Primed by the HTBI set, a first-round RT-PCR was run on the TCR CDR3. From the multiplex PCR reads, TCRdb called clonotypes with MiXCR, one entry per CDR3 protein. The sample lists 27,000 or so distinct CDR3 sequences, approximately 46% occurring once. The V gene is TRBV28, the J gene TRBJ2-2, with D maybe TRBD2 (5 bases). Input material: blood. The receptor was derived from a woman aged 30 to 39 with Graves' hyperthyroidism. The CDR3 spells CASIASTGELFF. DNA for the CDR3: TGTGCCTCTATAGCGAGCACCGGGGAGCTGTTTTTT.